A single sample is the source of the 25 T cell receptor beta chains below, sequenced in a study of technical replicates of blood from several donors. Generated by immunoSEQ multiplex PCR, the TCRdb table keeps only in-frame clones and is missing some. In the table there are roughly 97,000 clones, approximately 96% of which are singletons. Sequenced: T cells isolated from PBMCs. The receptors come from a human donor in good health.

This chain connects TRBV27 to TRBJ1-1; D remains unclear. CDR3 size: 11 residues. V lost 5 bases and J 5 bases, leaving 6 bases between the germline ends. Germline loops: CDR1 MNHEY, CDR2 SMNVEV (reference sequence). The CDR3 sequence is CASSGGTEAFF. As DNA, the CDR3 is TGTGCCAGCAGTGGAGGGACTGAAGCTTTCTTT.

The CDR3 reads CASRLLASTYNEQFF. The DNA of the CDR3 is TGTGCCAGCAGGCTACTAGCGTCAACATACAATGAGCAGTTCTTC. The chain has TRBV6-6 and TRBJ2-1, with 7 bases that match TRBD2. The CDR3 covers 15 residues. The junction had 9 bases not matched to a gene; V was cut back by 6 bases and J by 4 bases. Germline V gene sequence: CDR1 MNHNY, CDR2 SVGAGI (reference sequence).

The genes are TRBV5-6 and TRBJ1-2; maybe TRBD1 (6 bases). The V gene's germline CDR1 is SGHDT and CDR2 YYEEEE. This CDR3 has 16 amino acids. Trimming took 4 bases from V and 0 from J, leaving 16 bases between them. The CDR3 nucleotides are TGTGCCAGCAGCCCGACAGGAAACATCCCTAACTATGGCTACACCTTC. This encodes CASSPTGNIPNYGYTF.

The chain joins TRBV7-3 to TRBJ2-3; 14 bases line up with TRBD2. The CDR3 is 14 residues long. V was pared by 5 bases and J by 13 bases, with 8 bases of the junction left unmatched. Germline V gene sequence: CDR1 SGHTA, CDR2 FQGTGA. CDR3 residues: CASSQGTSGGKEYF. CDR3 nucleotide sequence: TGTGCCAGCAGCCAAGGGACTAGCGGGGGCAAGGAGTATTTT.

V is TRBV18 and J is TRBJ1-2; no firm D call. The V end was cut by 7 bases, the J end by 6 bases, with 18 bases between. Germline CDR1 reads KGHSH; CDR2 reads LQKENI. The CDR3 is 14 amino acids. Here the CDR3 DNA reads TGTGCCAGCTTCGAACCGGGAGCCTACGATGGCTACACCTTC. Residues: CASFEPGAYDGYTF.

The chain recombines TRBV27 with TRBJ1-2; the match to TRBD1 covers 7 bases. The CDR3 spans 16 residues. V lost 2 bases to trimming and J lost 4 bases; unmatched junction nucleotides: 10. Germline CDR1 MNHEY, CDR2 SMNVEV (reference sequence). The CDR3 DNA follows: TGTGCCAGCAGTTTAGGCCGGGCAGGGGGGCTCTATGGCTACACCTTC. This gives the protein CASSLGRAGGLYGYTF.

Here the CDR3 reads CASSLSGTGGGKLFF. CDR3 in DNA: TGTGCCAGCAGTTTGTCGGGGACAGGGGGTGGAAAACTGTTTTTT. V and J are TRBV27 and TRBJ1-4; 11 bases align to TRBD1. After removal of 3 bases from V and 10 bases from J, the junction contained 7 bases not matched to a gene. The CDR3 covers 15 residues. Germline CDR1 and CDR2: MNHEY and SMNVEV (reference sequence).

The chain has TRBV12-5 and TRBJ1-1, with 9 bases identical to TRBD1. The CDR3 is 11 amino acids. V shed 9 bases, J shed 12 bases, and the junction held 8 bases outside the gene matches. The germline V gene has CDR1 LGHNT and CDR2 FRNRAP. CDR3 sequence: CASRGQGQTFF. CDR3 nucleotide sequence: TGTGCTAGCCGGGGACAGGGTCAGACTTTCTTT.

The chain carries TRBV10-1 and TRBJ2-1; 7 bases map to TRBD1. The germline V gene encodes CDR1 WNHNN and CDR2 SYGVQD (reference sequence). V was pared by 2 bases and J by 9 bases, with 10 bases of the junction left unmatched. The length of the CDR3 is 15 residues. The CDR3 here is CASSEGDRNVGEQFF. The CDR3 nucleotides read TGCGCCAGCAGTGAGGGGGACAGAAATGTTGGTGAGCAGTTCTTC.

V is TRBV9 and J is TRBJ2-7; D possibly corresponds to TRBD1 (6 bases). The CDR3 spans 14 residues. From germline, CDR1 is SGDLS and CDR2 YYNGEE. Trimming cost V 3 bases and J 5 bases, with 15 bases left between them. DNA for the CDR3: TGTGCCAGCAGCGCCCGGACAGATCGTGACGAGCAGTACTTC. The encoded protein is CASSARTDRDEQYF.

CDR3 sequence (DNA): TGTGCCAGCAGTTTACCGGGACTAGCGACAAATGAGCAGTTCTTC. The encoded protein is CASSLPGLATNEQFF. This chain links TRBV27 with TRBJ2-1; 10 bases fit TRBD2. J gave up 7 bases and V 2 bases, and 5 bases lay outside the gene matches. The CDR3 has 15 amino acids. CDR1 and CDR2 from the germline V gene are MNHEY and SMNVEV (reference sequence).

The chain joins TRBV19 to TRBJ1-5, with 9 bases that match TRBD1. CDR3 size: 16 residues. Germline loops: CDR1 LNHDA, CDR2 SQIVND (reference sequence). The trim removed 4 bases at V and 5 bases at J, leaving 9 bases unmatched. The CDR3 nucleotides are TGTGCCAGTAGTACCCCTTACAGGGGGCTCGATCAGCCCCAGCATTTT. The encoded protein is CASSTPYRGLDQPQHF. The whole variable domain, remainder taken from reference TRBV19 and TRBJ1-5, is DGGITQSPKYLFRKEGQNVTLSCEQNLNHDAMYWYRQDPGQGLRLIYYSQIVNDFQKGDIAEGYSVSREKKESFPLTVTSAQKNPTAFYLCASSTPYRGLDQPQHFGDGTRLSIL.

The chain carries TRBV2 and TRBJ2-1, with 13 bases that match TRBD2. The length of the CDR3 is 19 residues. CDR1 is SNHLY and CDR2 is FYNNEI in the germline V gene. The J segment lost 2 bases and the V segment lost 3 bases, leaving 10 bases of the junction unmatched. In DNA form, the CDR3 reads TGTGCCAGCAGTGATTTTGTGGGACTAGCGGGATCTACCTACAATGAGCAGTTCTTC. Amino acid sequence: CASSDFVGLAGSTYNEQFF.

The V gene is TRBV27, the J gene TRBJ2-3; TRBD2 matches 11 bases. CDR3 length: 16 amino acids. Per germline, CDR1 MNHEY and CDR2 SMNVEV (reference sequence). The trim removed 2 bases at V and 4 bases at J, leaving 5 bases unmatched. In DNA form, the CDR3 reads TGTGCCAGCAGTTTAACCCTAGCGGGAGGCTCAGATACGCAGTATTTT. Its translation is CASSLTLAGGSDTQYF.

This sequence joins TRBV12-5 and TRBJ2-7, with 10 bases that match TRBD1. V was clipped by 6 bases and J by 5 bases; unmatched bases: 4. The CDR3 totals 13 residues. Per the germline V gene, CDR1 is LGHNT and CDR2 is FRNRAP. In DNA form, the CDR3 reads TGTGCTAGTGGAGGGGACAGGGGACACGAGCAGTACTTC. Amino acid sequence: CASGGDRGHEQYF.

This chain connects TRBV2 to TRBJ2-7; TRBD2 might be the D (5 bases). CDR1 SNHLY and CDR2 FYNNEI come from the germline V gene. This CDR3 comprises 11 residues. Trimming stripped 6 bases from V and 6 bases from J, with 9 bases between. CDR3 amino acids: CASREAGEQYF. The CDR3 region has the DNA TGTGCCAGCAGAGAGGCGGGCGAGCAGTACTTC. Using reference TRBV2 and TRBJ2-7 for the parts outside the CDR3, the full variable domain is EPEVTQTPSHQVTQMGQEVILRCVPISNHLYFYWYRQILGQKVEFLVSFYNNEISEKSEIFDDQFSVERPDGSNFTLKIRSTKLEDSAMYFCASREAGEQYFGPGTRLTVT.

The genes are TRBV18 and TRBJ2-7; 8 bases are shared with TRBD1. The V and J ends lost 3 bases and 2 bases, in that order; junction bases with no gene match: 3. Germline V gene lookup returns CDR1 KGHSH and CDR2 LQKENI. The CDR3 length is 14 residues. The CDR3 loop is CASSPGTGAYEQYF. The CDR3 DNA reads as TGTGCCAGCTCACCTGGGACAGGTGCCTACGAGCAGTACTTC.

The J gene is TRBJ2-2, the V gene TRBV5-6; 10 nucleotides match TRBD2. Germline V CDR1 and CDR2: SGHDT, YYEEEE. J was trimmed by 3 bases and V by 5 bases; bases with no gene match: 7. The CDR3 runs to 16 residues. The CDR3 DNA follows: TGTGCCAGCAGAGGGCTAGCGGGAGTCGACACCGGGGAGCTGTTTTTT. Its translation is CASRGLAGVDTGELFF.

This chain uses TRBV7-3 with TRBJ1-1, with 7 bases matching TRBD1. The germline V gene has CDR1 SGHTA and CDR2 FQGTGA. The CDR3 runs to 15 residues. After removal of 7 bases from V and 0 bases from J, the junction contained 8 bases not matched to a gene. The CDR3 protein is CASNPTGDLNTEAFF. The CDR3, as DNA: TGTGCCAGCAACCCCACAGGGGACTTGAACACTGAAGCTTTCTTT. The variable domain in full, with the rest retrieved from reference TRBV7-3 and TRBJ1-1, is GAGVSQTPSNKVTEKGKYVELRCDPISGHTALYWYRQSLGQGPEFLIYFQGTGAADDSGLPNDRFFAVRPEGSVSTLKIQRTERGDSAVYLCASNPTGDLNTEAFFGQGTRLTVV.

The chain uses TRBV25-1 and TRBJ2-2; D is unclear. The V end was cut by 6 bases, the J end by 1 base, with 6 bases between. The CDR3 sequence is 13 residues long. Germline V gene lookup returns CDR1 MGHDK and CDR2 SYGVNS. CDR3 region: CASSLQNTGELFF. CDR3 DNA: TGTGCCAGCAGCTTACAGAACACCGGGGAGCTGTTTTTT. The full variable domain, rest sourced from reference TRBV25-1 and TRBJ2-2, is EADIYQTPRYLVIGTGKKITLECSQTMGHDKMYWYQQDPGMELHLIHYSYGVNSTEKGDLSSESTVSRIRTEHFPLTLESARPSHTSQYLCASSLQNTGELFFGEGSRLTVL.

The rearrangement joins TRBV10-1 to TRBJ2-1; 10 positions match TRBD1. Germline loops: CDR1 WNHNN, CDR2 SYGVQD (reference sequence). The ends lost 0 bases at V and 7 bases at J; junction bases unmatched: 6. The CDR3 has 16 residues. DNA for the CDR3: TGCGCCAGCAGTGAGTCGCCGGGGACAGGGGAGAATGAGCAGTTCTTC. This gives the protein CASSESPGTGENEQFF.

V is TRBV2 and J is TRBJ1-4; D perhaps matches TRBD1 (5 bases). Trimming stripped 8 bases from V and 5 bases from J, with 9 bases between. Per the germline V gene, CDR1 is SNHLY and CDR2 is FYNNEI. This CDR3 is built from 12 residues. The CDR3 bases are TGTGCCAGCGGGACTGAAAATGAAAAACTGTTTTTT. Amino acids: CASGTENEKLFF.

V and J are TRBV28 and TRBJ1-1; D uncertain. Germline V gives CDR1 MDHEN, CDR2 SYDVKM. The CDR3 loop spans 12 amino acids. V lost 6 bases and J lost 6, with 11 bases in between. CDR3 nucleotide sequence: TGTGCCAGCAGCCTAGCCCCACCTGAAGCTTTCTTT. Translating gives CASSLAPPEAFF.

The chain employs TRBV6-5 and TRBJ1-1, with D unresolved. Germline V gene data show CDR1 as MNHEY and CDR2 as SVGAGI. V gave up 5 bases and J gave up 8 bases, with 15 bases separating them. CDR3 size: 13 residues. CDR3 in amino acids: CASSIRLDLEAFF. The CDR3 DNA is TGTGCCAGCAGTATTCGACTGGATTTAGAAGCTTTCTTT.

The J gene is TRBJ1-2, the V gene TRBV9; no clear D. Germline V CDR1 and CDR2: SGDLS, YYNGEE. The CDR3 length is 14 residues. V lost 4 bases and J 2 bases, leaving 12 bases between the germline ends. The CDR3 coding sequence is TGTGCCAGCAGCCCCGAGGGAGAAAACTATGGCTACACCTTC. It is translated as CASSPEGENYGYTF. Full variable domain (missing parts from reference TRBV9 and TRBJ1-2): DSGVTQTPKHLITATGQRVTLRCSPRSGDLSVYWYQQSLDQGLQFLIQYYNGEERAKGNILERFSAQQFPDLHSELNLSSLELGDSALYFCASSPEGENYGYTFGSGTRLTVV.